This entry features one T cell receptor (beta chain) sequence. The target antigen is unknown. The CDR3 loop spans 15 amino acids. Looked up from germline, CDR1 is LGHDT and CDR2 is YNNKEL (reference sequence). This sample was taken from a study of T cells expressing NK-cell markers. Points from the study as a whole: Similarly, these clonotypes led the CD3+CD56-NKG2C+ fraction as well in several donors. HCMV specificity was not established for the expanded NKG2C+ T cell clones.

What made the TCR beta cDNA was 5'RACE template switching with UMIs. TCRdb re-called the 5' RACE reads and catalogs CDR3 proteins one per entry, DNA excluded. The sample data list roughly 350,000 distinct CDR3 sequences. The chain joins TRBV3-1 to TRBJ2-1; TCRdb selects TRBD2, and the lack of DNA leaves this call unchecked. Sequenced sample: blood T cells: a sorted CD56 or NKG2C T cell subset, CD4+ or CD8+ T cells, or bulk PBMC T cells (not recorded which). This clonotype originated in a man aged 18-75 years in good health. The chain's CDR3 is CASSQSPSGYNEQFF.